This T cell receptor beta chain came from a study of control samples from healthy donors and cancer patients. Produced via immunoSEQ multiplex PCR; TCRdb's table is partial and in-frame only. Here the sample spans 85,000 to 90,000 clones, 86% being singletons. This CDR3 contains 15 residues. V lost 3 bases to trimming and J lost 6 bases, with 13 bases between them. The germline V gene has CDR1 KGHDR and CDR2 SFDVKD. The clonotype originates from a young man in good health. The sample consisted of blood. The chain links TRBV24-1 to TRBJ1-4; no reliable D call. The CDR3 sequence is CATSDPGGVDEKLFF. The CDR3, as DNA: TGTGCCACCAGTGATCCGGGTGGAGTCGATGAAAAACTGTTTTTT.